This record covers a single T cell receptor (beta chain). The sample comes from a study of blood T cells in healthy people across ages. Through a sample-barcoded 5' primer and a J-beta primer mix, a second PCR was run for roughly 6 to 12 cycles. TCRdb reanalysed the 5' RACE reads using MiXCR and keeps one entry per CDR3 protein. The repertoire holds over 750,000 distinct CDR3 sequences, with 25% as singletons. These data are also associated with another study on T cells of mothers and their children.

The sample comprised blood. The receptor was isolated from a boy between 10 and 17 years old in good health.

CDR3 residues: CASSQDRQCYTF. The CDR3 DNA reads TGTGCCAGCAGCCAAGATCGACAGTGCTACACCTTC. The chain joins TRBV3-2 to TRBJ1-2; the table names TRBD1, a call not compared with the DNA. TRBV3-2 represents a pseudogene. The CDR3 contains 12 residues.